This TCR beta chain was profiled in a study of T cell clonality in common variable immunodeficiency. The study's findings and limits: Repertoire-complication correlations in CVID were limited by patient heterogeneity. Reportedly, TCR beta sequences from common variable immunodeficiency showed fewer deletions and N-nucleotide insertions. CVID subjects shared fewer TCRbeta clones than healthy controls did. T cell subpopulation sequencing would be needed to explain CVID clonality.

Produced via immunoSEQ multiplex PCR; TCRdb's table is partial and in-frame only. The sample is made up of approximately 75,000 clones, none counted only once. On this clone: The antigen remains unidentified. Germline is not matched at one junction end, which may reflect a read error. This CDR3 is also generated by other DNA sequences in the sample.

What was sequenced was peripheral blood mononuclear cells. The origin of this receptor is a person aged 18-69 years in good health.

This CDR3 reads CAWSVQGTGTAYTF. The part of the CDR3 DNA that was read is TGCGCCTGGAGTGTACAGGGGACAGGGACTGCC. The chain carries TRBV30 and TRBJ1-2; TRBD1 matches 9 bases. The read falls 3 residues short of the CDR3 end, and the missing part is taken from the germline J gene. The germline V gene encodes CDR1 GTSNPN and CDR2 SVGIG (reference sequence). The CDR3 loop spans 14 amino acids.